This T cell receptor (beta chain) was sequenced during a study of T cells in Graves' hyperthyroidism and ophthalmopathy. Study at large: Prior to any treatment, at the point of initial diagnosis, peripheral blood was collected. General observations from the study: Blood shared most expanded thyroid clonotypes above 0.001.

V was trimmed by 2 bases and J by 9 bases, leaving 17 bases between them. The length of the CDR3 is 15 residues. The germline V gene has CDR1 MDHEN and CDR2 SYDVKM. This clonotype was detected many times. The antigen remains undetermined. TCR beta CDR3 sequences were amplified from RNA transcripts. Carried out on the TCR CDR3, a first-round RT-PCR used the HTBI primer set. TCRdb passed the multiplex PCR reads through MiXCR, listing each CDR3 protein once. The sample holds hundreds of thousands of distinct CDR3 sequences, around 15% seen once. The sequencing input was blood. The J gene is TRBJ1-5, the V gene TRBV28; tentatively, D is TRBD1 (5 bases). The TCR comes from a man aged 50-60 years with Graves' ophthalmopathy. This CDR3 is CASSLEGGGFRPQHF. The CDR3 DNA follows: TGTGCCAGCAGTTTAGAAGGCGGGGGGTTTCGGCCCCAGCATTTT.